The 8 T cell receptor beta chains in this list originate from one sample, sequenced in a study of Ad26.COV2.S vaccination and SARS-CoV-2 variants (dated by TCRdb to the early 2020s). In the paper's terms, the treatment or condition label means: some 20 received Ad26.COV2.S at low or high dose, single or two shots; about 5 received placebo; per-sample allocation not given. For vaccine and placebo recipients, repertoires were sequenced using samples collected on day 63 after the first injection. Library preparation was by the immunoSEQ multiplex PCR assay. TCRdb stores this immuneACCESS table with in-frame sequences only. Part of the clones is absent; in the studies checked, under half of the shortfall reflects unresolved V genes, and no reason is known for the rest. The sample table lists approximately 480,000 clones, approximately 88% of them with a count of one. More than 10% of the sample is in the top ten clones.

The sequences come from peripheral blood, collected in a trial of Ad26.COV2.S vaccine versus placebo. The receptors were gathered from a person between 18 and 65 years old who received the Ad26.COV2.S COVID-19 vaccine or a placebo.

The chain joins TRBV19 to TRBJ2-2, with 9 bases fitting TRBD1. In germline, CDR1 is LNHDA, CDR2 SQIVND (reference sequence). The trim removed 4 bases at V and 5 bases at J, leaving 11 bases unmatched. The CDR3 runs to 17 residues. This CDR3 reads CASSTGGQGLSTGELFF. CDR3 sequence (DNA): TGTGCCAGTAGTACGGGAGGACAGGGGTTGAGTACCGGGGAGCTGTTTTTT.

The chain uses TRBV7-9 and TRBJ1-1; D is undetermined. Germline lookup yields CDR1 SEHNR and CDR2 FQNEAQ (reference sequence). V was pared by 7 bases and J by 8 bases, with 20 bases between. The CDR3 extends over 14 amino acids. Here the CDR3 reads CASTDWMDGVEAFF. The DNA of the CDR3 is TGTGCCAGCACCGACTGGATGGATGGGGTCGAAGCTTTCTTT.

Details on this clone: Different DNA sequences within this sample yield the same CDR3. The gene calls are TRBV29-1 and TRBJ2-1; TRBD2 aligns across 12 bases. The V gene's germline CDR1 is SQVTM and CDR2 ANQGSEA. The CDR3 consists of 13 residues. J gave up 5 bases and V 6 bases, and 2 bases lay outside the gene matches. The CDR3 loop is CSVRTSGNNEQFF. The CDR3 bases are TGCAGCGTAAGGACTAGCGGGAACAATGAGCAGTTCTTC.

This rearrangement joins TRBV7-2 to TRBJ1-1; tentative D call: TRBD1 (5 bases). Trimming shortened V by 3 bases and J by 0 bases, and 8 bases separated the two germline ends. CDR3 length equals 14 residues. Germline V lookup: CDR1 SGHTA, CDR2 FQGNSA. The CDR3 sequence: CASSLTEMNTEAFF. Here the CDR3 DNA reads TGTGCCAGCAGCTTGACAGAAATGAACACTGAAGCTTTCTTT.

This chain uses TRBV18 with TRBJ2-1; tentative D call: TRBD2 (5 bases). This CDR3 is 17 amino acids long. CDR1 KGHSH and CDR2 LQKENI come from the germline V gene. Trimming took 0 bases from V and 4 from J, leaving 16 bases between them. The CDR3 loop reads CASSPPLGSGTYNEQFF. CDR3 sequence (DNA): TGTGCCAGCTCACCACCACTTGGCAGCGGAACATACAATGAGCAGTTCTTC.

The chain employs TRBV9 and TRBJ1-6; D is possibly TRBD1 (5 bases). V dropped 8 bases and J dropped 9 bases, with 15 bases sitting between them. Germline assignment: CDR1 SGDLS and CDR2 YYNGEE. The CDR3 sequence is 13 residues long. CDR3 sequence (DNA): TGTGCCAGTACAGAGGACAAGCCTTCACCCCTCCACTTT. Translated, it gives CASTEDKPSPLHF. Variable domain in full (rest from reference TRBV9 and TRBJ1-6): DSGVTQTPKHLITATGQRVTLRCSPRSGDLSVYWYQQSLDQGLQFLIQYYNGEERAKGNILERFSAQQFPDLHSELNLSSLELGDSALYFCASTEDKPSPLHFGNGTRLTVT.

The rearrangement uses TRBV6-6 and TRBJ1-1, with unresolved D. CDR1 is MNHNY and CDR2 is SVGAGI in the germline V gene (reference sequence). This CDR3 contains 13 residues. Trimming shortened V by 5 bases and J by 1 base, and 8 bases separated the two germline ends. The DNA for the CDR3 is TGTGCCAGCAGTCCCGAAGGGAACACTGAAGCTTTCTTT. Translating it yields CASSPEGNTEAFF.

This clone was recorded a few times. The chain has TRBV4-1 and TRBJ2-1; D gene uncertain. The CDR3 is 14 amino acids. CDR1 and CDR2 from the germline V gene are MGHRA and YSYEKL. The V and J ends lost 6 bases and 1 base respectively, with 10 bases between them. CDR3 loop: CASRAEGSYNEQFF. CDR3 bases: TGCGCCAGCAGAGCAGAAGGGTCCTACAATGAGCAGTTCTTC.